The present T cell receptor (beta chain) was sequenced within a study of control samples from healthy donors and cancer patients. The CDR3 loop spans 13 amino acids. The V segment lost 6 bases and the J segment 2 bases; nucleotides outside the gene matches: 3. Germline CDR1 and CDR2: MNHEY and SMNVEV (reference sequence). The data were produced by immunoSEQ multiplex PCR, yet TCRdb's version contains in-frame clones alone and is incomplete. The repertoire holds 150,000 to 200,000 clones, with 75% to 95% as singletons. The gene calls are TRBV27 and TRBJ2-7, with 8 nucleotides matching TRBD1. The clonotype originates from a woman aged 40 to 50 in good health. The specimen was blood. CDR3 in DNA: TGTGCCAGCAGCGGACAGGGACCCTACGAGCAGTACTTC. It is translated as CASSGQGPYEQYF.